Detailed here is one T cell receptor beta chain. The data stem from a study of shared T cell receptors in the human thymus. Sequencing used immunoSEQ multiplex PCR; TCRdb keeps in-frame clones, though not all of them. The sample includes hundreds of thousands of clones, approximately 89% of them seen just once. These same records also appear under a second study, on human thymus T cells. This second study says: Healthy Finnish infants undergoing corrective surgery for congenital heart defects were the donors. Corrective cardiac surgery supplied the resected thymus tissue.

This clonotype originated in a boy younger than two with a congenital heart defect. The sample was thymocytes.

CDR3 DNA sequence: TGTGCCAGCAGCGTCAGCGGGGGAAATTCCTACAATGAGCAGTTCTTC. As protein: CASSVSGGNSYNEQFF. The rearrangement uses TRBV9 and TRBJ2-1, with 8 bases aligning to TRBD2. The CDR3 contains 16 residues. Trimming cost V 2 bases and J 1 base; bases outside gene matches: 5. Germline V lookup: CDR1 SGDLS, CDR2 YYNGEE.